Listed below are T cell receptor beta chains from one sample, sequenced in a study of cytomegalovirus exposure and HLA in healthy donors. Clones were read by immunoSEQ multiplex PCR, and TCRdb kept only the in-frame ones, dropping some. Counted here are some 150,000 clones, around 90% occurring once; the ten biggest clones make up around 8%. Sequencing was carried out using PBMCs. These receptors were taken from a woman between 18 and 29 years old in good health and CMV-seropositive. CDR3s include the opening cysteine and the closing phenylalanine or tryptophan. A D gene is named only where the DNA matches it firmly. Size tells how often a clone was seen (once, few, many) or the class of an expanded clone, and some rows leave it out.

CDR3	DNA	size	D	V	J	length
CASSSTDQTIYF	TGTGCCAGCAGCTCGACAGATCAGACGATATATTTT	NA	NA	TRBV7-6	TRBJ1-3	12
CASSSFHPPSSGNTIYF	TGTGCCAGCAGTTCCTTTCACCCACCGAGCTCTGGAAACACCATATATTTT	NA	NA	TRBV28	TRBJ1-3	17
CASSDSIRVNTEAFF	TGTGCCAGCAGTGACTCAATCAGGGTGAACACTGAAGCTTTCTTT	NA	NA	TRBV6-4	TRBJ1-1	15
CASSYSWAGGLYEQYF	TGTGCCAGCAGTTACTCCTGGGCGGGAGGACTCTACGAGCAGTACTTC	NA	TRBD2	TRBV6-5	TRBJ2-7	16
CASSQARDEQYF	TGTGCCAGCAGCCAGGCCAGGGACGAGCAGTACTTC	NA	NA	TRBV14	TRBJ2-7	12
CASSRGGSYEQYF	TGTGCCAGCTCACGCGGGGGGTCCTACGAGCAGTACTTC	NA	TRBD2	TRBV18	TRBJ2-7	13
CASSLGGADYEQYF	TGTGCCAGCAGCTTAGGCGGCGCGGACTACGAGCAGTACTTC	NA	NA	TRBV5-4	TRBJ2-7	14
CASRTGGGTQYF	TGTGCCAGCAGGACGGGGGGCGGGACCCAGTACTTC	NA	NA	TRBV28	TRBJ2-5	12
CASRTQGSYNSPLHF	TGTGCCAGCAGAACACAGGGCTCCTATAATTCACCCCTCCACTTT	once	NA	TRBV27	TRBJ1-6	15
CRIGGLSGYTF	TGCAGGATCGGAGGGCTTTCTGGCTACACCTTC	few	NA	TRBV20-1	TRBJ1-2	11
CASSLRQGRGEKLFF	TGTGCCAGCAGCCTTAGACAGGGGCGTGGGGAAAAACTGTTTTTT	NA	TRBD1	TRBV2	TRBJ1-4	15
CASSRREGGGYGYTF	TGTGCCAGTAGTCGGCGTGAGGGAGGAGGGTATGGCTACACCTTC	NA	NA	TRBV19	TRBJ1-2	15